The next 18 T cell receptor beta chains were all read from a single sample in a study of OX40 agonist ivuxolimab in advanced cancers. TCRdb keeps only in-frame clones here, not all; method: immunoSEQ multiplex PCR. The profile shows 36,000 or so clones, roughly 80% of them singletons. Sample: CD4+ or CD8+ T cells sorted from blood, taken in a trial of the OX40 agonist ivuxolimab. The receptor source for this set is an adult with an advanced solid tumor such as melanoma, head and neck, liver or kidney cancer.

The genes are TRBV4-1 and TRBJ2-7, with 9 bases matching TRBD1. This CDR3 is built from 16 residues. Germline V gene lookup returns CDR1 MGHRA and CDR2 YSYEKL. The junction had 13 bases not matched to a gene; V was cut back by 3 bases and J by 7 bases. For the CDR3, the DNA is TGCGCCAGCAGCCACGAGGCCGGGACAGGGTCTTGGGAGCAGTACTTC. As protein: CASSHEAGTGSWEQYF.

The chain recombines TRBV27 with TRBJ1-5; D gene unclear. Trimming shortened V by 6 bases and J by 6 bases, and 15 bases separated the two germline ends. CDR3 length: 14 residues. Germline V gene data show CDR1 as MNHEY and CDR2 as SMNVEV (reference sequence). CDR3 in amino acids: CASRAEGWGQPQHF. The DNA for the CDR3 is TGTGCCAGCAGGGCGGAGGGTTGGGGTCAGCCCCAGCATTTT.

This sequence joins TRBV19 and TRBJ1-4; D is uncertain. Germline-derived CDR1 and CDR2 are LNHDA and SQIVND (reference sequence). V dropped 5 bases and J dropped 8 bases, with 15 bases sitting between them. The CDR3 runs to 14 residues. CDR3 DNA: TGTGCCAGTAGTTCGGCAGTCCGGAGGGAAAAACTGTTTTTT. Translated: CASSSAVRREKLFF.

The chain combines TRBV4-1 with TRBJ2-3; D is ambiguous. The CDR3 runs to 14 residues. Germline loops: CDR1 MGHRA, CDR2 YSYEKL. Trimming shortened V by 1 base and J by 0 bases, and 5 bases separated the two germline ends. CDR3 nucleotides: TGCGCCAGCAGCCAAGGTTATAGCACAGATACGCAGTATTTT. This sequence encodes CASSQGYSTDTQYF.

This clone was counted a few times. J is TRBJ1-1 and V is TRBV10-3; possible D gene TRBD1, 5 bases. Trimming removed 8 bases at V and 4 bases at J, with 5 bases between. The CDR3 length is 10 residues. Germline CDR1 reads ENHRY; CDR2 reads SYGVKD. The DNA for the CDR3 is TGTGCCATCGGGACCACTGAAGCTTTCTTT. It translates to CAIGTTEAFF.

The rearrangement joins TRBV11-1 to TRBJ1-2; D gene ambiguous. This CDR3 region has 13 residues. CDR1 is SGHAT and CDR2 is FQDESV in the germline V gene (reference sequence). V lost 5 bases and J lost 1, with 8 bases in between. The CDR3 here is CASSLRLNYGYTF. The CDR3 bases are TGTGCCAGCAGCCTCAGACTTAACTATGGCTACACCTTC.

In its sample, this clone was seen once. The chain joins TRBV5-1 to TRBJ2-5; tentatively, D is TRBD1 (6 bases). Between the trimmed V and J ends, which lost 5 bases and 1 base, there was a span of 12 bases. Per the germline V gene, CDR1 is SGHRS and CDR2 is YFSETQ. The CDR3 length is 14 residues. CDR3 protein: CASSISGVQETQYF. The DNA of the CDR3 is TGCGCCAGCAGTATCTCAGGGGTCCAAGAGACCCAGTACTTC.

In its sample, this clone was seen a few times. The V call is TRBV6-6, the J call TRBJ1-3; D might be TRBD1 (6 bases). Trimming took off 7 bases at V and 0 bases at J, with 13 bases between the two ends. The germline V gene has CDR1 MNHNY and CDR2 SVGAGI (reference sequence). The length of the CDR3 is 15 residues. The CDR3 sequence: CASKEGGGSGNTIYF. The CDR3 nucleotides read TGTGCCAGCAAAGAGGGAGGGGGCTCTGGAAACACCATATATTTT.

CDR3 bases: TGCAGCGTTGACGGACTAGCGGGTGGTATGTACGAGCAGTACTTC. It is translated as CSVDGLAGGMYEQYF. The genes are TRBV29-1 and TRBJ2-7; TRBD2 agrees at 11 bases. CDR1 and CDR2 from the germline V gene are SQVTM and ANQGSEA. The junction had 8 bases not matched to a gene; V was cut back by 3 bases and J by 4 bases. This CDR3 contains 15 residues.

The V and J genes are TRBV5-1 and TRBJ2-5, with D perhaps matching TRBD1 (5 bases). The J call may be faulty, since TRBJ2-7 better matches the DNA end. This CDR3 spans 14 amino acids. Per germline, CDR1 SGHRS and CDR2 YFSETQ. The CDR3 is CASTRQQGFYEQYF. The CDR3 nucleotides are TGCGCCAGCACTAGACAGCAAGGATTCTACGAGCAGTACTTC.

Regarding this clone: It differs at one base from a far larger clone, so likely a read error. The V gene is TRBV5-2, the J gene TRBJ2-7; the D call TRBD2 from the table was never checked on the DNA. TRBV5-2 is listed as a pseudogene. CDR3 length: 15 residues. Here the CDR3 reads CASSPVEESSYEQYF. The DNA of the CDR3 is TGTGCCAGCAGCCCTGTGGAGGAAAGCTCCTACGAGCAGTACTTC.

Regarding this clone: Within the sample, other DNA sequences also encode this same CDR3. The rearrangement links TRBV5-1 to TRBJ2-7; TRBD1 aligns across 8 bases. Trimming cost V 4 bases and J 2 bases; bases outside gene matches: 8. This CDR3 is 15 amino acids long. Germline CDR1 SGHRS, CDR2 YFSETQ. The CDR3: CASSLQTGATYEQYF. The DNA of the CDR3 is TGCGCCAGCAGCCTCCAGACAGGGGCTACCTACGAGCAGTACTTC.

J is TRBJ2-3 and V is TRBV6-1; perhaps TRBD2 as D (5 bases). V lost 3 bases to trimming and J lost 4 bases, with 11 bases between them. The CDR3 is made up of 14 amino acids. Germline V gene lookup returns CDR1 MNHNS and CDR2 SASEGT. The CDR3 coding sequence is TGTGCCAGCAGTGATCAGTCCGGGGCAGATACGCAGTATTTT. Its translation: CASSDQSGADTQYF.

The chain couples TRBV11-3 to TRBJ2-2; D ambiguous. This CDR3 contains 16 residues. V shed 3 bases and J shed 2 bases, with 13 bases lying between them. CDR1 is SGHNT, CDR2 YENEEA, per germline. CDR3 sequence (DNA): TGTGCCAGCAGCTTGCAGTTGTCAGCTAACACCGGGGAGCTGTTTTTT. Amino acid sequence: CASSLQLSANTGELFF. Complete variable domain (other parts from reference TRBV11-3 and TRBJ2-2): EAGVVQSPRYKIIEKKQPVAFWCNPISGHNTLYWYLQNLGQGPELLIRYENEEAVDDSQLPKDRFSAERLKGVDSTLKIQPAELGDSAVYLCASSLQLSANTGELFFGEGSRLTVL.

This chain joins TRBV7-6 and TRBJ2-7; 8 bases are shared with TRBD2. The V gene's germline CDR1 is SGHVS and CDR2 FNYEAQ. The CDR3 has 14 amino acids. The trim removed 3 bases at V and 0 bases at J, leaving 1 base unmatched. CDR3 bases: TGTGCCAGCAGCTTCGGGGGGGGCTCCTACGAGCAGTACTTC. Protein sequence: CASSFGGGSYEQYF.

V is TRBV6-1 and J is TRBJ1-1; no clear D gene. The CDR3 runs to 13 residues. V was clipped by 10 bases and J by 1 base, with 13 bases between them. Per germline, CDR1 MNHNS and CDR2 SASEGT. CDR3 region: CATTRTENTEAFF. The CDR3, as DNA: TGTGCCACAACTCGGACGGAGAACACTGAAGCTTTCTTT.

The gene calls are TRBV6-1 and TRBJ1-1; D is unresolved. The CDR3 is made up of 13 amino acids. V was clipped by 6 bases and J by 3 bases, with 11 bases between them. Germline V gives CDR1 MNHNS, CDR2 SASEGT. The CDR3 region has the DNA TGTGCCAGCAGATCGGACGGTTACACTGAAGCTTTCTTT. This sequence encodes CASRSDGYTEAFF.

This chain uses TRBV5-1 with TRBJ1-6, with D possibly TRBD1 on 6 matching bases. V was clipped by 0 bases and J by 3 bases, with 10 bases between them. This CDR3 region has 16 residues. Looked up from germline, CDR1 is SGHRS and CDR2 is YFSETQ. Here the CDR3 DNA reads TGCGCCAGCAGCTTGGTGACAGGAGACTATAATTCACCCCTCCACTTT. Translation gives CASSLVTGDYNSPLHF.